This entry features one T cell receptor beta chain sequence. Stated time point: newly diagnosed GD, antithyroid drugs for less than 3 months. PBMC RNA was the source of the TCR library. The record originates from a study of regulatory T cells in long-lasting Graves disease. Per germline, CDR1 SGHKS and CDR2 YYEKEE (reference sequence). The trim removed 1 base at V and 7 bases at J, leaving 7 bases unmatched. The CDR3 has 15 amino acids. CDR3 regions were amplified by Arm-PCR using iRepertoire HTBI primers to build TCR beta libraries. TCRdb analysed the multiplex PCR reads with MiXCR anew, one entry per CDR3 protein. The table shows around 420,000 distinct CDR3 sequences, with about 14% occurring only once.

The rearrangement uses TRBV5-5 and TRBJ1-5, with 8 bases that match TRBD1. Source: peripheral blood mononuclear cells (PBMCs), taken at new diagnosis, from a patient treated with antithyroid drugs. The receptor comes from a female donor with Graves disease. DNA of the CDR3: TGTGCCAGCAGCTTGCTGGCAGGGGGCGGGCAGCCCCAGCATTTT. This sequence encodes CASSLLAGGGQPQHF.